One sample yielded the 3 T cell receptor beta chains listed below, sequenced in a study of blood T cell repertoires in COVID-19. Measured with immunoSEQ multiplex PCR; TCRdb has only the in-frame clones, and not every one. The sample lists roughly 230,000 clones, approximately 80% seen once, with 10% in the top ten. Sequencing was done on a sample of peripheral blood. The receptors were sampled from an elderly woman with COVID-19, enrolled during active disease.

The V gene is TRBV24-1, the J gene TRBJ1-1; 10 bases agree with TRBD1. There are 14 residues in the CDR3. Germline assignment: CDR1 KGHDR and CDR2 SFDVKD. The CDR3 region has the DNA TGTACGTTAGGGGGGACAGGGGTCTTGGGTGAAGCTTTCTTT. Residues: CTLGGTGVLGEAFF.

This rearrangement joins TRBV19 to TRBJ1-4; 9 nucleotides line up with TRBD1. The CDR3 consists of 13 residues. The ends lost 6 bases at V and 15 bases at J; junction bases unmatched: 11. Germline CDR1 LNHDA, CDR2 SQIVND (reference sequence). CDR3 residues: CASRPGTGSSMFF. In DNA form, the CDR3 reads TGTGCCAGTAGGCCGGGGACAGGGTCGTCGATGTTTTTT.

The V gene is TRBV5-1, the J gene TRBJ1-2, with 8 bases that match TRBD1. The ends lost 4 bases at V and 2 bases at J; junction bases unmatched: 10. CDR3 size: 16 residues. Germline values: CDR1 SGHRS, CDR2 YFSETQ. DNA for the CDR3: TGCGCCAGCAGCCCAGACAGGGGCGCAGGGAACTATGGCTACACCTTC. Translating gives CASSPDRGAGNYGYTF.